The rows below give T cell receptor beta chains drawn from one sample of a study of cytomegalovirus exposure and HLA in healthy donors. Clones were sequenced by immunoSEQ multiplex PCR, and TCRdb holds only the in-frame ones, with some missing. The sample holds around 150,000 clones, 80% seen once. Sequenced sample: PBMCs. These receptors were obtained from a male donor in good health and CMV-seropositive. The conserved cysteine and the conserved F or W are not part of the CDR3 here. The listing skips clone size in some rows; elsewhere it reads once, few, many or a size class.

TRBJ2-7	-	TRBV4-1	ASSLLLAPSYEQY
TRBJ1-1	-	TRBV5-6	ASSWTTGNTEAF
TRBJ2-5	-	TRBV20-1	SARARETQY
TRBJ2-7	-	TRBV5-6	ASSQLYEQY
TRBJ2-5	-	TRBV6-1	ASSEFGTGQETQY
TRBJ1-5	once	TRBV7-2	ASSLARTESQH
TRBJ2-1	once	TRBV7-2	ASSLVGTRPTGEQF
TRBJ2-1	few	TRBV7-2	ASSLGLAVSSYNEQF
TRBJ2-6	-	TRBV27	ASSRAGSFSGANVLT
TRBJ1-4	-	TRBV19	ASSIVTDLREGEKLF
TRBJ2-7	-	TRBV5-4	ASSLTGTGVYEQY
TRBJ2-7	-	TRBV9	ASSVESDYEQY
TRBJ2-7	-	TRBV6-1	ASSEGAGDHYEQY
TRBJ2-4	-	TRBV30	ASSSGDSGLAKNIQY
TRBJ2-7	-	TRBV11-3	ASSRTSVNEQY
TRBJ1-2	few	TRBV11-2	ASSLLTGTPALEGYT
TRBJ2-2	-	TRBV19	ASSNGRTGELF
TRBJ1-5	few	TRBV28	ASSSQGMGQPQH
TRBJ1-1	-	TRBV11-3	ASSLTGAMNTEAF
TRBJ2-1	-	TRBV11-2	ASSGGLAGFNEQF
TRBJ2-1	once	TRBV12-5	ASGDREQF
TRBJ2-5	-	TRBV11-2	ASSLHRGTETQY
TRBJ2-1	-	TRBV7-9	ASSRLAGGGNEQF
TRBJ2-5	-	TRBV5-4	ASSLGTGTSVETQY
TRBJ1-2	-	TRBV5-4	ASSLDRGSYT
TRBJ2-1	-	TRBV29-1	SVEPSLNEQF
TRBJ2-2	-	TRBV5-1	ASSEAGVGTGELF
TRBJ2-2	once	TRBV9	ASSPLAGTDTGELF
TRBJ1-2	-	TRBV25-1	ASSGTGAGGYT
TRBJ2-7	once	TRBV30	AWSVAGGAYEQY
TRBJ2-7	-	TRBV7-9	SSGLGGYEQY
TRBJ1-2	few	TRBV5-6	ASSSGPTGIYGYT
TRBJ2-1	-	TRBV7-7	ASSLTSGRANEQF
TRBJ1-2	-	TRBV29-1	SVEDHDRNGYT
TRBJ2-1	-	TRBV7-9	ASSLGQGDNEQF
TRBJ1-5	-	TRBV6-5	ASRRTGGPEWPQH
TRBJ2-3	-	TRBV28	ASSLVPEWQY
TRBJ2-1	-	TRBV7-9	ASSFKLAGGPSNEQF
TRBJ1-1	-	TRBV7-9	SSSLGGGQPGAEAF
TRBJ2-3	-	TRBV7-2	ASSLSTDTQY
TRBJ2-6	-	TRBV6-1	ASSLRVSGANVLT
TRBJ2-5	-	TRBV7-8	ASSLGPRETQY
TRBJ1-5	once	TRBV19	ASSMEGQTWVPQH
TRBJ1-2	-	TRBV5-6	ASSFREGLGYT
TRBJ2-5	-	TRBV15	ATSRHGSGSWETQY
TRBJ2-4	-	TRBV28	AITGGVKNIQY
TRBJ1-1	-	TRBV27	ASTGQGSTEAF
TRBJ2-3	-	TRBV4-1	ASSQSGGMSTDTQY
TRBJ1-1	-	TRBV27	ASGTTGRGTEAF
TRBJ1-2	-	TRBV4-1	ASSQDRRPYGYT
TRBJ1-4	once	TRBV13	ASSDRGPANEKLF
TRBJ2-6	-	TRBV13	ASSLSGSGANVLT
TRBJ2-5	-	TRBV7-9	ASSPLTGAGETQY
TRBJ2-2	-	TRBV2	ASSRTDSGKDDTGELF
TRBJ2-2	-	TRBV5-5	ASSLGQNTGELF
TRBJ2-5	-	TRBV30	AWSVRFGETQY
TRBJ2-7	-	TRBV7-2	ASSLLAYEQY
TRBJ1-1	-	TRBV2	ASSETTDRGNTEAF
TRBJ1-1	few	TRBV25-1	ASSESSFREAF